A selection of T cell receptor beta chains follows, all from one sample in a study of blood T cell repertoires in COVID-19. The table came from immunoSEQ multiplex PCR; TCRdb's copy has only in-frame clones and leaves some out. The top ten clones hold about 7.3% of a sample with more than 150,000 clones, 86% of them seen once. What was sequenced was peripheral blood. All receptors come from a man aged 50 to 60 with active or convalescent COVID-19. Each CDR3 is given with its conserved first and last residue. D genes are given only for firm matches. Expanded clones are given a class, and other clones once, few, many or no size at all.

CDR3 length,clone size,J gene,V gene,D gene,CDR3 protein,CDR3 DNA
15,once,TRBJ2-7,TRBV5-1,TRBD1,CASSLDPTGIYEQYF,TGCGCCAGCAGCTTGGATCCGACAGGGATATACGAGCAGTACTTC
15,NA,TRBJ1-2,TRBV4-3,TRBD1,CASSQLGQGAYGYTF,TGCGCCAGCAGCCAACTAGGACAGGGGGCCTATGGCTACACCTTC
14,NA,TRBJ1-2,TRBV29-1,TRBD1,CSVSGTGGASGYTF,TGCAGCGTTTCCGGGACAGGGGGCGCAAGCGGCTACACCTTC
18,NA,TRBJ2-1,TRBV19,TRBD2,CASSMVGAGGRSYNEQFF,TGTGCCAGTAGTATGGTGGGAGCGGGAGGGCGCTCCTACAATGAGCAGTTCTTC
15,NA,TRBJ1-4,TRBV7-6,NA,CASSGLTGNNEKLFF,TGTGCCAGCAGCGGCCTGACAGGAAATAATGAAAAACTGTTTTTT
16,once,TRBJ2-1,TRBV7-9,NA,CASSDQRAISYNEQFF,TGTGCCAGCAGCGACCAGCGGGCGATCTCCTACAATGAGCAGTTCTTC
15,NA,TRBJ2-2,TRBV24-1,TRBD2,CATRSSGVADWELFF,TGTGCCACCAGGTCTAGCGGGGTGGCCGACTGGGAGCTGTTTTTT
14,NA,TRBJ1-2,TRBV6-1,TRBD1,CASSEALDRYGYTF,TGTGCCAGCAGTGAAGCGCTGGACAGGTATGGCTACACCTTC
16,NA,TRBJ2-1,TRBV11-3,NA,CASSLVLAGHHNEQFF,TGTGCCAGCAGCTTAGTTCTCGCGGGGCACCACAATGAGCAGTTCTTC
14,NA,TRBJ1-2,TRBV24-1,NA,CATSDAGQSLGYTF,TGTGCCACCAGTGACGCAGGACAGTCACTTGGCTACACCTTC
15,NA,TRBJ2-1,TRBV27,NA,CASSLIRGVYNEQFF,TGTGCCAGCAGTCTGATCCGGGGTGTATACAATGAGCAGTTCTTC
18,NA,TRBJ2-3,TRBV7-9,TRBD1,CASSLGASPGGFTDTQYF,TGTGCCAGCAGCTTAGGGGCTTCGCCAGGGGGCTTCACAGATACGCAGTATTTT
14,once,TRBJ1-3,TRBV9,NA,CASSVGQTGNTIYF,TGTGCCAGCAGCGTAGGACAGACTGGAAACACCATATATTTT
16,once,TRBJ1-5,TRBV18,TRBD1,CASSHRDREFDQPQHF,TGTGCCAGCTCACACCGGGACAGGGAATTCGATCAGCCCCAGCATTTT
15,once,TRBJ2-7,TRBV11-3,TRBD2,CASKYPSGRADEQYF,TGTGCCAGCAAATACCCTAGCGGGAGGGCGGACGAGCAGTACTTC
14,NA,TRBJ1-4,TRBV7-9,TRBD1,CASSSGQGFEKLFF,TGTGCCAGCAGCTCGGGACAGGGGTTTGAAAAACTGTTTTTT
16,NA,TRBJ2-4,TRBV18,NA,CASSPPSQGAKNIQYF,TGTGCCAGCTCACCTCCTTCACAGGGAGCCAAAAACATTCAGTACTTC
14,NA,TRBJ1-1,TRBV7-6,NA,CASSSRHRNTEAFF,TGTGCCAGCAGCTCGCGACATAGGAACACTGAAGCTTTCTTT
15,NA,TRBJ2-3,TRBV27,NA,CASSLGQWGTDTQYF,TGTGCCAGCAGTTTAGGACAGTGGGGCACAGATACGCAGTATTTT
14,NA,TRBJ1-3,TRBV10-1,TRBD1,CASSDQGEGNTIYF,TGCGCCAGCAGTGACCAGGGGGAAGGAAACACCATATATTTT
16,NA,TRBJ2-5,TRBV19,TRBD1,CASSSFGTGLGETQYF,TGTGCCAGTAGCAGCTTCGGGACAGGCCTCGGGGAGACCCAGTACTTC
16,NA,TRBJ2-5,TRBV27,TRBD1,CASSFRSGTGGETQYF,TGTGCCAGCAGTTTTCGTTCCGGGACAGGAGGAGAGACCCAGTACTTC
13,NA,TRBJ2-1,TRBV19,TRBD1,CASSADRGNEQFF,TGTGCCAGTAGTGCCGACAGGGGGAATGAGCAGTTCTTC
15,NA,TRBJ1-1,TRBV6-5,TRBD1,CASRGDRTTVTEAFF,TGTGCCAGCAGGGGGGACAGGACAACGGTCACTGAAGCTTTCTTT
16,NA,TRBJ1-5,TRBV24-1,TRBD1,CATSATGTGRYQPQHF,TGTGCCACCAGTGCTACCGGGACAGGGCGCTATCAGCCCCAGCATTTT
18,NA,TRBJ2-1,TRBV24-1,TRBD2,CATSDPTGTSGTDNEQFF,TGTGCCACCAGTGATCCGACCGGGACTAGCGGGACCGACAATGAGCAGTTCTTC
17,once,TRBJ1-4,TRBV9,NA,CASSQGRGLATNEKLFF,TGTGCCAGCAGTCAAGGTAGAGGACTTGCAACTAATGAAAAACTGTTTTTT
15,NA,TRBJ1-5,TRBV7-9,TRBD1,CASSLGTGFQGPQHF,TGTGCCAGCAGCTTGGGGACAGGATTTCAAGGGCCCCAGCATTTT
15,few,TRBJ2-5,TRBV4-1,NA,CASSQEGKGQETQYF,TGCGCCAGCAGCCAAGAAGGAAAGGGGCAAGAGACCCAGTACTTC
15,NA,TRBJ2-3,TRBV2,TRBD1,CASSVDRVVTDTQYF,TGTGCCAGCAGTGTGGACAGGGTCGTCACAGATACGCAGTATTTT
14,NA,TRBJ2-7,TRBV29-1,NA,CSVVVLRGTYEQYF,TGCAGCGTTGTGGTTTTGCGGGGTACCTACGAGCAGTACTTC
15,NA,TRBJ2-7,TRBV28,TRBD1,CASSTPGTGSHEQYF,TGTGCCAGCAGCACGCCAGGGACAGGGTCCCACGAGCAGTACTTC
14,NA,TRBJ2-1,TRBV6-5,NA,CATRRQVLSNEQFF,TGTGCCACACGCAGACAGGTACTCTCCAATGAGCAGTTCTTC
13,few,TRBJ1-1,TRBV7-2,NA,CASSFSVNTEAFF,TGTGCCAGCAGCTTCTCAGTGAACACTGAAGCTTTCTTT
18,NA,TRBJ2-6,TRBV7-8,NA,CASSLLGLTTSGANVLTF,TGTGCCAGCAGCTTACTAGGACTAACTACCTCTGGGGCCAACGTCCTGACTTTC
14,NA,TRBJ1-4,TRBV2,TRBD1,CASRADRGREKLFF,TGTGCCAGCAGAGCTGACAGGGGGCGAGAAAAACTGTTTTTT
16,once,TRBJ2-5,TRBV19,NA,CASSRDWPQVKETQYF,TGTGCCAGTAGTCGAGACTGGCCCCAAGTCAAAGAGACCCAGTACTTC
13,NA,TRBJ2-7,TRBV10-3,NA,CAISESRAYEQYF,TGTGCCATCAGTGAGTCCAGGGCCTACGAGCAGTACTTC
16,NA,TRBJ2-3,TRBV4-3,NA,CASSQQPGNLGDTQYF,TGCGCCAGCAGCCAACAACCGGGGAACCTAGGAGATACGCAGTATTTT
15,NA,TRBJ2-1,TRBV7-9,TRBD2,CASSLLLAGNNEQFF,TGTGCCAGCAGCTTGTTACTAGCGGGGAACAATGAGCAGTTCTTC
14,NA,TRBJ1-2,TRBV19,NA,CASSTRQVYYGYTF,TGTGCCAGTAGTACCAGACAGGTTTACTATGGCTACACCTTC
16,NA,TRBJ2-7,TRBV7-9,TRBD2,CASSKGTSDLYGEQYF,TGTGCCAGCAGCAAAGGGACTAGCGATTTGTACGGCGAGCAGTACTTC
16,NA,TRBJ2-2,TRBV19,TRBD1,CASSTTGGLNTGELFF,TGTGCCAGTAGTACGACAGGGGGCTTGAACACCGGGGAGCTGTTTTTT
14,NA,TRBJ2-1,TRBV4-3,NA,CASSDLRGSNEQFF,TGCGCCAGCAGCGACCTCCGGGGTAGCAATGAGCAGTTCTTC
16,once,TRBJ2-3,TRBV7-3,TRBD2,CASSLTGTSGRDTQYF,TGTGCCAGCAGCTTGACCGGGACTAGCGGGAGGGATACGCAGTATTTT
14,NA,TRBJ2-2,TRBV6-2/TRBV6-3,TRBD2,CASSSGRATGELFF,TGTGCCAGCAGTAGCGGGAGGGCCACCGGGGAGCTGTTTTTT
13,NA,TRBJ1-2,TRBV2,NA,CASSEQTGHGYTF,TGTGCCAGCAGTGAACAGACAGGACATGGCTACACCTTC
15,NA,TRBJ1-3,TRBV7-9,NA,CASSLDSYSGNTIYF,TGTGCCAGCAGCTTGGACAGCTACTCTGGAAACACCATATATTTT
13,NA,TRBJ2-3,TRBV5-4,NA,CASSFESTDTQYF,TGTGCCAGCAGCTTCGAGAGCACAGATACGCAGTATTTT
13,NA,TRBJ1-2,TRBV6-1,NA,CASSEGGRYGYTF,TGTGCCAGCAGTGAGGGTGGGAGGTATGGCTACACCTTC
15,NA,TRBJ1-2,TRBV5-1,NA,CASRVVRDTNYGYTF,TGCGCCAGCAGGGTCGTAAGGGACACCAACTATGGCTACACCTTC
16,NA,TRBJ2-1,TRBV4-2,NA,CASSQEAIFGGDEQFF,TGTGCCAGCAGCCAAGAGGCCATCTTTGGCGGGGATGAGCAGTTCTTC
16,NA,TRBJ2-2,TRBV9,NA,CASSVALSGNTGELFF,TGTGCCAGCAGCGTAGCCCTCAGCGGAAACACCGGGGAGCTGTTTTTT
17,NA,TRBJ2-3,TRBV6-2/TRBV6-3,TRBD2,CASSYSDLAGVTDTQYF,TGTGCCAGCAGTTACTCGGATCTAGCGGGGGTCACAGATACGCAGTATTTT
16,NA,TRBJ2-7,TRBV4-3,TRBD2,CASSPKNGGGRYEQYF,TGCGCCAGCAGCCCTAAGAATGGGGGAGGGCGCTACGAGCAGTACTTC
18,NA,TRBJ1-4,TRBV7-6,TRBD1,CASSGTGQATATNEKLFF,TGTGCCAGCAGCGGGACCGGACAGGCCACCGCAACTAATGAAAAACTGTTTTTT
14,NA,TRBJ1-6,TRBV7-2,TRBD1,CASSPGQTHSPLHF,TGTGCCAGCAGCCCGGGACAGACCCATTCACCCCTCCACTTT
16,NA,TRBJ2-3,TRBV4-3,NA,CASSQDRSARSDTQYF,TGCGCCAGCAGCCAAGACCGGTCCGCTCGGTCAGATACGCAGTATTTT
14,NA,TRBJ2-7,TRBV7-2,TRBD1,CASSSGTGGYEQYF,TGTGCCAGCAGCTCCGGGACAGGGGGCTACGAGCAGTACTTC